A single sample is the source of the 26 T cell receptor beta chains below, sequenced in a study of technical replicates of blood from a few donors. Measured with immunoSEQ multiplex PCR; TCRdb has only the in-frame clones, and not every one. The sample shows 100,000 or so clones, nearly 96% of them seen only once. Material: T cells isolated from PBMCs. The receptors here all came from a human donor in good health.

The gene calls are TRBV11-1 and TRBJ2-3; 7 bases align to TRBD1. The CDR3 contains 17 residues. Per the germline V gene, CDR1 is SGHAT and CDR2 is FQDESV (reference sequence). V lost 5 bases to trimming and J lost 2 bases; unmatched junction nucleotides: 13. The CDR3 DNA is TGTGCCAGCAGCACTGCCGGGACAGCAAAAAACACAGATACGCAGTATTTT. Residues: CASSTAGTAKNTDTQYF.

J is TRBJ2-1 and V is TRBV6-5; possibly TRBD1 for D (5 bases). This CDR3 contains 15 residues. The V end was cut by 8 bases, the J end by 7 bases, with 21 bases between. Looked up from germline, CDR1 is MNHEY and CDR2 is SVGAGI. CDR3 amino acids: CASGILQVPLNEQFF. The CDR3 nucleotides are TGTGCCAGCGGGATTTTACAGGTCCCCTTAAATGAGCAGTTCTTC.

This chain links TRBV6-6 with TRBJ1-4; the match to TRBD1 covers 9 bases. J was trimmed by 8 bases and V by 6 bases; bases with no gene match: 10. The germline V gene encodes CDR1 MNHNY and CDR2 SVGAGI (reference sequence). The CDR3 covers 15 residues. CDR3 sequence (DNA): TGTGCCAGCAGGGCCCCCGGGACAGGGCGGGAAAAACTGTTTTTT. It codes for CASRAPGTGREKLFF.

The CDR3, as DNA: TGTGCCAGCAGCTTAGAGTCTGGGGGGAACTACGAGCAGTACTTC. This encodes CASSLESGGNYEQYF. The gene calls are TRBV11-2 and TRBJ2-7; possibly TRBD2 for D (6 bases). Trimming left V 0 bases short and J 3 bases short, with 12 bases between. In germline, CDR1 is SGHAT, CDR2 FQNNGV. The CDR3 totals 15 residues.

V gene TRBV4-1 combines with J gene TRBJ2-4; D remains unclear. This CDR3 region has 18 residues. With 0 bases removed from V and 0 bases from J, the gap between germline ends came to 15 bases. CDR1 and CDR2 from the germline V gene are MGHRA and YSYEKL. CDR3 nucleotide sequence: TGCGCCAGCAGCCAAGAGAGATTCTCCGAGCTAGCCAAAAACATTCAGTACTTC. Encoded protein: CASSQERFSELAKNIQYF.

Here the CDR3 reads CATSRSGQGKGGYTF. CDR3 bases: TGTGCCACCAGCAGATCGGGACAGGGGAAGGGAGGCTACACCTTC. The V gene is TRBV15, the J gene TRBJ1-2; TRBD1 matches 10 bases. Germline CDR1 reads LNHNV; CDR2 reads YYDKDF (reference sequence). V was pared by 2 bases and J by 8 bases, with 8 bases of the junction left unmatched. CDR3 length: 15 amino acids.

V gene TRBV6-5 combines with J gene TRBJ1-1; D unclear. CDR1 MNHEY and CDR2 SVGAGI come from the germline V gene. V lost 0 bases and J 0 bases, leaving 11 bases between the germline ends. This CDR3 spans 16 amino acids. CDR3 in DNA: TGTGCCAGCAGTTACTCCCGAGGAGGCATGAACACTGAAGCTTTCTTT. Amino acids: CASSYSRGGMNTEAFF.

This sequence joins TRBV11-2 and TRBJ2-5; TRBD1 aligns across 7 bases. The CDR3 contains 17 residues. V was pared by 1 base and J by 4 bases, with 12 bases of the junction left unmatched. CDR1 and CDR2 from the germline V gene are SGHAT and FQNNGV. CDR3 sequence (DNA): TGTGCCAGCAGCTTAGCCGCTCGCACAGGGGTATTAGAGACCCAGTACTTC. Translated: CASSLAARTGVLETQYF. The whole variable domain, filled in from reference TRBV11-2 and TRBJ2-5, reads EAGVAQSPRYKIIEKRQSVAFWCNPISGHATLYWYQQILGQGPKLLIQFQNNGVVDDSQLPKDRFSAERLKGVDSTLKIQPAKLEDSAVYLCASSLAARTGVLETQYFGPGTRLLVL.

The chain employs TRBV7-6 and TRBJ1-2, with TRBD1 identical over 10 bases. The CDR3 runs 16 residues. With V trimmed by 3 bases and J by 6 bases, 10 bases remained unmatched. Germline CDR1 is SGHVS and CDR2 is FNYEAQ. CDR3 loop: CASSLVPGQGKDGYTF. In DNA form, the CDR3 reads TGTGCCAGCAGCTTGGTGCCGGGACAGGGGAAGGATGGCTACACCTTC.

This clone appeared once. J is TRBJ2-2 and V is TRBV5-1; TRBD2 aligns across 8 bases. With 3 bases clipped from V and 7 bases from J, the junction kept 14 bases outside the gene matches. The CDR3 is made up of 17 amino acids. The V gene's germline CDR1 is SGHRS and CDR2 YFSETQ. The CDR3 DNA sequence: TGCGCCAGCAGCTCCCCCGGGACTAGGGCTGCGGGCGGGGAGCTGTTTTTT. Its protein product is CASSSPGTRAAGGELFF.

This chain links TRBV28 with TRBJ2-1; TRBD2 agrees at 9 bases. From germline, CDR1 is MDHEN and CDR2 SYDVKM. V gave up 7 bases and J gave up 9 bases; unmatched junction bases: 16. The CDR3 is 16 residues long. In nucleotides, the CDR3 is TGTGCCAGCATCCAAACCGGGGGCGGGAGGGCCTGTGAGCAGTTCTTC. Translating gives CASIQTGGGRACEQFF.

The chain employs TRBV5-1 and TRBJ1-5; no clear D. The germline V gene encodes CDR1 SGHRS and CDR2 YFSETQ. CDR3 length: 14 residues. Trimming took 4 bases from V and 3 from J, leaving 11 bases between them. In nucleotides, the CDR3 is TGCGCCAGCAGCGCTGGAGGGTTCAATCAGCCCCAGCATTTT. Amino acid sequence: CASSAGGFNQPQHF.

The rearrangement joins TRBV2 to TRBJ2-2; the D gene is possibly TRBD1 (6 bases). This CDR3 spans 15 amino acids. Germline V gives CDR1 SNHLY, CDR2 FYNNEI. V was pared by 7 bases and J by 4 bases, with 16 bases between. The CDR3 region has the DNA TGTGCCAGCAAGGAGAGTACAGGGAGCACCGGGGAGCTGTTTTTT. Translated, it gives CASKESTGSTGELFF. Looking up the rest from reference TRBV2 and TRBJ2-2 gives the full variable domain: EPEVTQTPSHQVTQMGQEVILRCVPISNHLYFYWYRQILGQKVEFLVSFYNNEISEKSEIFDDQFSVERPDGSNFTLKIRSTKLEDSAMYFCASKESTGSTGELFFGEGSRLTVL.

The rearrangement uses TRBV28 and TRBJ1-4, with D perhaps TRBD1 (6 bases). V lost 5 bases and J lost 8, with 21 bases in between. CDR1 MDHEN and CDR2 SYDVKM come from the germline V gene. The CDR3 loop spans 16 amino acids. The CDR3 sequence is CASSPHRGGRGEKLFF. The CDR3 nucleotides are TGTGCCAGCAGTCCTCATCGGGGGGGCCGTGGGGAAAAACTGTTTTTT.

About this clone: One junction end does not reproduce the germline sequence, and a read error may be involved. The gene calls are TRBV7-7 and TRBJ2-3; D unclear. This CDR3 region has 16 residues. The germline V gene has CDR1 SSHAT and CDR2 FNYEAQ (reference sequence). The CDR3 sequence: CASSPYPRTSTDTQYF. DNA for the CDR3: TGTGCTAGCAGTCCCTACCCCCGAACGAGCACAGATACGCAGTATTTT.

V gene TRBV11-3 combines with J gene TRBJ2-3, with 9 bases matching TRBD2. This CDR3 contains 17 residues. Germline lookup yields CDR1 SGHNT and CDR2 YENEEA. Trimming cost V 0 bases and J 2 bases; bases outside gene matches: 6. As DNA, the CDR3 is TGTGCCAGCAGCTTAGACTGGGCTAGCGGGAACACAGATACGCAGTATTTT. This encodes CASSLDWASGNTDTQYF.

V is TRBV18 and J is TRBJ2-6; 9 bases line up with TRBD1. Germline CDR1 and CDR2: KGHSH and LQKENI. This CDR3 contains 15 residues. With V trimmed by 3 bases and J by 3 bases, 0 bases remained unmatched. The CDR3 DNA reads as TGTGCCAGCTCACCGGGACAGGGTGGGGCCAACGTCCTGACTTTC. Its translation is CASSPGQGGANVLTF.

The chain combines TRBV19 with TRBJ1-6; weak D call: TRBD1 (6 bases). The CDR3 sequence is 14 residues long. Germline loops: CDR1 LNHDA, CDR2 SQIVND (reference sequence). V dropped 4 bases and J dropped 8 bases, with 12 bases sitting between them. Here the CDR3 DNA reads TGTGCCAGTAGTACCTACAGGGAGTATTCACCCCTCCACTTT. The encoded protein is CASSTYREYSPLHF.

The chain uses TRBV5-1 and TRBJ1-5; 7 bases line up with TRBD1. Germline V gene sequence: CDR1 SGHRS, CDR2 YFSETQ. V lost 1 base to trimming and J lost 3 bases; unmatched junction nucleotides: 4. CDR3 length: 15 residues. The CDR3 sequence is CASSLTGDSNQPQHF. In nucleotides, the CDR3 is TGCGCCAGCAGCTTGACAGGGGATTCCAATCAGCCCCAGCATTTT.

The rearrangement uses TRBV5-1 and TRBJ2-1; 7 positions agree with TRBD1. Germline V gene data show CDR1 as SGHRS and CDR2 as YFSETQ. The CDR3 runs 13 residues. V was pared by 0 bases and J by 8 bases, with 2 bases of the junction left unmatched. CDR3 region: CASSLGDSYEQFF. CDR3 sequence (DNA): TGCGCCAGCAGCTTGGGGGACAGTTATGAGCAGTTCTTC.

Comment on this clone: Additional DNA sequences in this sample encode the identical CDR3. This chain uses TRBV27 with TRBJ2-7; 8 bases are a match to TRBD2. Germline lookup yields CDR1 MNHEY and CDR2 SMNVEV (reference sequence). Germline trimming cut 3 bases from V and 0 bases from J; bases unmatched to any gene: 4. This CDR3 comprises 15 residues. The CDR3 coding sequence is TGTGCCAGCAGTTTCAGCGGGGGAAGCTCCTACGAGCAGTACTTC. This sequence encodes CASSFSGGSSYEQYF.

V is TRBV7-9 and J is TRBJ2-1, with 10 nucleotides matching TRBD2. The CDR3 sequence is 18 residues long. The junction had 15 bases not matched to a gene; V was cut back by 4 bases and J by 6 bases. Germline-derived CDR1 and CDR2 are SEHNR and FQNEAQ (reference sequence). Here the CDR3 DNA reads TGTGCCAGCAGCTCAGGATGGAGCGGGGGGGCCAGAGTCAATGAGCAGTTCTTC. This codes for CASSSGWSGGARVNEQFF. The variable domain in full, completed from reference TRBV7-9 and TRBJ2-1, reads DTGVSQNPRHKITKRGQNVTFRCDPISEHNRLYWYRQTLGQGPEFLTYFQNEAQLEKSRLLSDRFSAERPKGSFSTLEIQRTEQGDSAMYLCASSSGWSGGARVNEQFFGPGTRLTVL.

CDR3 DNA: TGTGCCAGCAGCTTAGAGGGGGCGAAGGGCGCTTTCTTT. Protein product: CASSLEGAKGAFF. This chain connects TRBV11-3 to TRBJ1-1, with D possibly matching TRBD1 (6 bases). The CDR3 has 13 residues. Germline CDR1 reads SGHNT; CDR2 reads YENEEA. The V end was cut by 0 bases, the J end by 11 bases, with 13 bases between.

The chain links TRBV27 to TRBJ2-7; 13 bases align to TRBD2. V shed 1 base and J 3 bases; nucleotides not matched to a gene: 6. The CDR3 spans 17 residues. Per germline, CDR1 MNHEY and CDR2 SMNVEV (reference sequence). As DNA, the CDR3 is TGTGCCAGCAGTTTATTCAGGACTAGCGGGAGTCGCTACGAGCAGTACTTC. Protein product: CASSLFRTSGSRYEQYF.

V gene TRBV19 combines with J gene TRBJ2-1; D may be TRBD1 (6 bases). Looked up from germline, CDR1 is LNHDA and CDR2 is SQIVND (reference sequence). The CDR3 has 14 amino acids. Trimming took off 3 bases at V and 1 base at J, with 7 bases between the two ends. CDR3: CASSIGTSYNEQFF. CDR3 DNA: TGTGCCAGTAGTATTGGGACATCCTACAATGAGCAGTTCTTC.

The V call is TRBV29-1, the J call TRBJ2-1; no definite D call. CDR1 is SQVTM, CDR2 ANQGSEA, per germline. The CDR3 extends over 11 amino acids. The germline V and J ends were trimmed by 3 bases and 5 bases, with 5 bases remaining between them. The CDR3 bases are TGCAGCGTTGAGTACAACAATGAGCAGTTCTTC. Protein: CSVEYNNEQFF.